The 32 T cell receptor beta chains below come from one sample, sequenced in a study of blood T cells in healthy people across ages. A J-beta primer mix and a sample-barcoded 5' primer were used in a second PCR of roughly 7 to 12 cycles. In TCRdb, the 5' RACE reads were re-called with MiXCR into one record per CDR3 protein. The sample comprises 800,000 to 1,300,000 distinct CDR3 sequences, 25% of which are singletons, and 0.65% to 0.75% rests with the top ten. This sample was also put to use in a study of T cells of mothers and their children.

The sample comprised blood. The source is a girl aged 2 to 10 in good health.

This clonotype has ten or more counts. The chain recombines TRBV7-2 with TRBJ2-5; D is uncertain. The CDR3 extends over 13 amino acids. The germline V and J ends were trimmed by 5 bases and 5 bases, with 12 bases remaining between them. The germline V gene encodes CDR1 SGHTA and CDR2 FQGNSA. The CDR3 sequence: CASSPPPGETQYF. Here the CDR3 DNA reads TGTGCCAGCAGCCCCCCGCCTGGGGAGACCCAGTACTTC.

This chain connects TRBV28 to TRBJ1-1; D is uncertain. Trimming shortened V by 4 bases and J by 6 bases, and 12 bases separated the two germline ends. Germline lookup yields CDR1 MDHEN and CDR2 SYDVKM. There are 13 residues in the CDR3. The CDR3 DNA is TGTGCCAGCAGTTCGGGCCTCAATCCTGAAGCTTTCTTT. Translating gives CASSSGLNPEAFF. Variable domain in full (rest from reference TRBV28 and TRBJ1-1): DVKVTQSSRYLVKRTGEKVFLECVQDMDHENMFWYRQDPGLGLRLIYFSYDVKMKEKGDIPEGYSVSREKKERFSLILESASTNQTSMYLCASSSGLNPEAFFGQGTRLTVV.

The CDR3 bases are TGTGCCACCAGTGTTGGAAGCGGGAGGTCTTCCTACAATGAGCAGTTCTTC. It codes for CATSVGSGRSSYNEQFF. The chain uses TRBV24-1 and TRBJ2-1; 9 nucleotides agree with TRBD2. The V segment lost 5 bases and the J segment 1 base; nucleotides outside the gene matches: 8. The CDR3 spans 17 residues. Germline CDR1 is KGHDR and CDR2 is SFDVKD.

In the case of this clonotype: A much larger clone lies a single base off, so this may be a read error. The J gene is TRBJ2-2, the V gene TRBV5-1; D not certain. Trimming shortened V by 1 base and J by 1 base, and 14 bases separated the two germline ends. The CDR3 spans 17 residues. CDR1 is SGHRS, CDR2 YFSETQ, per germline. The CDR3 loop reads CASSLSGPAQNTGELFF. The CDR3 DNA is TGCGCCAGCAGCTTGTCTGGACCGGCGCAGAACACCGGGGAGCTGTTTTTT. Complete variable domain (other parts from reference TRBV5-1 and TRBJ2-2): KAGVTQTPRYLIKTRGQQVTLSCSPISGHRSVSWYQQTPGQGLQFLFEYFSETQRNKGNFPGRFSGRQFSNSRSEMNVSTLELGDSALYLCASSLSGPAQNTGELFFGEGSRLTVL.

The chain links TRBV20-1 to TRBJ2-5; TRBD1 matches at 9 bases. The DNA end favors TRBJ2-1, so the J call may be wrong. The CDR3 has 14 amino acids. Germline assignment: CDR1 DFQATT and CDR2 SNEGSKA (reference sequence). The CDR3 is CSATTGTGYGEQFF. The CDR3 region has the DNA TGCAGTGCTACGACCGGGACAGGGTACGGTGAGCAGTTCTTC.

This clonotype was observed a handful of times. The genes are TRBV5-6 and TRBJ2-3; D may match TRBD1 or TRBD2 (5 bases each). The CDR3 has 16 amino acids. V was clipped by 4 bases and J by 2 bases, with 17 bases between them. The germline gives CDR1 SGHDT, CDR2 YYEEEE. The CDR3 DNA is TGTGCCAGCAGCCCCGAGGGGACCTTTGCCACAGATACGCAGTATTTT. Protein product: CASSPEGTFATDTQYF. The complete variable domain, with remaining parts taken from reference TRBV5-6 and TRBJ2-3, reads DAGVTQSPTHLIKTRGQQVTLRCSPKSGHDTVSWYQQALGQGPQFIFQYYEEEERQRGNFPDRFSGHQFPNYSSELNVNALLLGDSALYLCASSPEGTFATDTQYFGPGTRLTVL.

V and J are TRBV6-2 or TRBV6-3 and TRBJ2-6; D not resolved. V was cut by 4 bases and J by 2 bases, with 15 bases left in between. The CDR3 is 17 amino acids. Germline V gives CDR1 MNHEY, CDR2 SVGEGT. The CDR3 region has the DNA TGTGCCAGCAGTTCGGCCAGCGCCCTGACTGGGGCCAACGTCCTGACTTTC. Protein product: CASSSASALTGANVLTF.

The chain carries TRBV4-2 and TRBJ2-5, with a tentative D call TRBD1 (5 bases). Trimming took off 3 bases at V and 2 bases at J, with 13 bases between the two ends. Looked up from germline, CDR1 is LGHNA and CDR2 is YNFKEQ. The CDR3 runs 15 residues. This chain's CDR3 is CASSQVDSPQETQYF. DNA for the CDR3: TGTGCCAGCAGCCAGGTCGACAGCCCTCAAGAGACCCAGTACTTC.

This clonotype turned up a few times. The CDR3 sequence: CASSHILRIAYEQYF. The CDR3 DNA reads TGTGCCAGCAGTCATATCCTACGGATCGCCTACGAGCAGTACTTC. The chain recombines TRBV27 with TRBJ2-7; no clear D gene. The germline V gene encodes CDR1 MNHEY and CDR2 SMNVEV (reference sequence). Deletions cut 5 bases from V and 2 bases from J, with 16 bases between. This CDR3 has 15 amino acids.

There are a few counts of this clonotype. The chain recombines TRBV20-1 with TRBJ1-2; D might be TRBD1 (6 bases). Germline loops: CDR1 DFQATT, CDR2 SNEGSKA (reference sequence). The V end was cut by 6 bases, the J end by 11 bases, with 22 bases between. CDR3 length: 13 residues. The CDR3 DNA reads TGCAGTGCCACAAACCCGCTGAGGGGGTTATACACCTTC. Protein sequence: CSATNPLRGLYTF.

This clonotype was seen a handful of times. One end of the junction varies from germline; a read error may be responsible. The chain links TRBV4-3 to TRBJ2-5; 7 bases map to TRBD2. The J call could be wrong; TRBJ2-1 is a better fit for the DNA end. Germline V gene lookup returns CDR1 LGHNA and CDR2 YSLEER. The CDR3 runs to 15 residues. CDR3 protein: CASSQEAGEYNGQFF. The CDR3 nucleotides are TGCGCCAGCAGCCAAGAGGCGGGGGAGTACAATGGGCAGTTCTTC.

A few counts support this clonotype. CDR3 loop: CASTQRVNTEAFF. CDR3 bases: TGTGCCAGCACTCAACGGGTGAACACTGAAGCTTTCTTT. The chain couples TRBV2 to TRBJ1-1; D not certain. The CDR3 has 13 amino acids. The germline V gene encodes CDR1 SNHLY and CDR2 FYNNEI. V was cut by 7 bases and J by 0 bases, with 9 bases left in between.

This clonotype has a handful of counts. V and J are TRBV20-1 and TRBJ2-5; TRBD1 is a possible D gene (6 bases). The V and J ends lost 0 bases and 5 bases respectively, with 10 bases between them. CDR3 length equals 13 residues. Germline CDR1 is DFQATT and CDR2 is SNEGSKA (reference sequence). CDR3 protein: CSARDRGMETQYF. As DNA, the CDR3 is TGCAGTGCTAGAGACAGGGGTATGGAGACCCAGTACTTC.

This chain connects TRBV6-2 or TRBV6-3 to TRBJ2-5; the D is unclear. The CDR3 extends over 14 amino acids. The ends were cut back, 3 bases at V and 2 bases at J, with 10 bases in the middle. Germline V gene sequence: CDR1 MNHEY, CDR2 SVGEGT. The CDR3 region is CASSYRAAQETQYF. CDR3 DNA sequence: TGTGCCAGCAGTTATCGGGCAGCTCAAGAGACCCAGTACTTC.

This clonotype was seen a handful of times. The chain uses TRBV4-3 and TRBJ1-2; 7 bases are shared with TRBD1. Losses at the gene ends were 0 bases for V and 8 bases for J; bases not matched to a gene: 6. The CDR3 runs to 14 residues. Germline CDR1 and CDR2: LGHNA and YSLEER. The DNA of the CDR3 is TGCGCCAGCAGCCAAGACAGACAGGGTGAAGGCTACACCTTC. This gives the protein CASSQDRQGEGYTF.

This clonotype was recorded a few times. This chain joins TRBV6-1 and TRBJ1-2; D ambiguous. The CDR3 extends over 15 amino acids. Germline CDR1 is MNHNS and CDR2 is SASEGT. V lost 0 bases to trimming and J lost 0 bases, with 8 bases between them. CDR3 amino acids: CASSEAHSTNYGYTF. The CDR3 DNA follows: TGTGCCAGCAGTGAAGCCCACAGTACTAACTATGGCTACACCTTC.

This clonotype came up a few times. V usage is TRBV2 and J usage is TRBJ2-1; 12 bases are a match to TRBD2. The end of the DNA is better explained by TRBJ2-5, so the J call may be wrong. Germline V gene sequence: CDR1 SNHLY, CDR2 FYNNEI. The CDR3 sequence is 16 residues long. The CDR3 coding sequence is TGTGCCAGCAGTGGACTAGCGGGAGAAGGGCAAGAGACCCAGTACTTC. This sequence encodes CASSGLAGEGQETQYF.

The chain links TRBV27 to TRBJ2-3, with D perhaps matching TRBD2 (6 bases). The CDR3 is 16 amino acids. Trimming took 5 bases from V and 2 from J, leaving 17 bases between them. Germline values: CDR1 MNHEY, CDR2 SMNVEV (reference sequence). CDR3 DNA: TGTGCCAGCAGTCCCCGGGTTGGAGGGGTCACAGATACGCAGTATTTT. Its protein product is CASSPRVGGVTDTQYF.

This clonotype appeared many times. The rearrangement uses TRBV29-1 and TRBJ2-2; D is unresolved. The CDR3 is 12 amino acids. CDR1 and CDR2 from the germline V gene are SQVTM and ANQGSEA. The V end was cut by 6 bases, the J end by 0 bases, with 5 bases between. The CDR3 sequence: CSVDSNTGELFF. The CDR3 nucleotides are TGCAGCGTAGACTCGAACACCGGGGAGCTGTTTTTT.

This clonotype was counted between two and nine times. This chain joins TRBV5-5 and TRBJ2-7; tentative D call: TRBD2 (5 bases). V was shortened by 3 bases and J by 4 bases, with 11 bases between the two germline ends. Germline CDR1 and CDR2: SGHKS and YYEKEE (reference sequence). The CDR3 extends over 13 amino acids. The CDR3 is CASSSAAEYEQYF. In DNA form, the CDR3 reads TGTGCCAGCAGCTCGGCAGCGGAGTACGAGCAGTACTTC.

As regards this clonotype: The junction shows a germline mismatch at one end, possibly a read error. The gene calls are TRBV6-6 and TRBJ2-2; D assignment may be TRBD1 or TRBD2 (5 bases each). From germline, CDR1 is MNHNY and CDR2 SVGAGI (reference sequence). The CDR3 is 16 residues long. CDR3 nucleotides: TGTGCGAGCAGTTACTGGGACCATTATAACACCGGGGAGCTGTTTTTT. Translation: CASSYWDHYNTGELFF.

The chain recombines TRBV28 with TRBJ1-2; TRBD1 is a possible D gene (6 bases). V lost 8 bases to trimming and J lost 2 bases, with 18 bases between them. This CDR3 comprises 15 residues. Germline values: CDR1 MDHEN, CDR2 SYDVKM. CDR3 amino acids: CASLGPTRGNYGYTF. The CDR3 nucleotides are TGTGCCAGCCTCGGTCCCACGAGGGGGAACTATGGCTACACCTTC.

This clonotype was counted between two and nine times. The chain combines TRBV7-9 with TRBJ2-7, with D perhaps given as TRBD1 or TRBD2 (5 bases each). This CDR3 spans 16 amino acids. The germline CDR1 and CDR2 sequences are SEHNR and FQNEAQ (reference sequence). Trimming pared 5 bases from V and 0 bases from J, leaving 17 bases between. The CDR3 here is CASSPPRGPSSYEQYF. CDR3 nucleotides: TGTGCCAGCAGCCCACCCCGGGGCCCGAGCTCCTACGAGCAGTACTTC.

This clonotype appeared a few times. CDR3 in DNA: TGTGCCAGCAGCCCGGACGGGAGTTCACCCCTCCACTTT. Protein product: CASSPDGSSPLHF. The rearrangement joins TRBV5-6 to TRBJ1-6; D is unclear. The V gene's germline CDR1 is SGHDT and CDR2 YYEEEE. There are 13 residues in the CDR3. V shed 4 bases and J shed 9 bases, with 11 bases lying between them.

This clonotype was observed a few times. The gene calls are TRBV7-3 and TRBJ2-5; the match to TRBD2 covers 9 bases. This CDR3 comprises 14 residues. From germline, CDR1 is SGHTA and CDR2 FQGTGA. The V gene end was trimmed by 7 bases and the J gene end by 1 base; junction bases not matched to a gene: 4. The CDR3 DNA reads TGTGCCAGCAAGGCTAGCGGGGCCCAAGAGACCCAGTACTTC. Its translation: CASKASGAQETQYF. Looking up the rest from reference TRBV7-3 and TRBJ2-5 gives the full variable domain: GAGVSQTPSNKVTEKGKYVELRCDPISGHTALYWYRQSLGQGPEFLIYFQGTGAADDSGLPNDRFFAVRPEGSVSTLKIQRTERGDSAVYLCASKASGAQETQYFGPGTRLLVL.

This clonotype has only a few counts. The gene calls are TRBV9 and TRBJ2-1; D remains ambiguous. This CDR3 is built from 15 residues. Germline lookup yields CDR1 SGDLS and CDR2 YYNGEE. The ends were cut back, 0 bases at V and 0 bases at J, with 7 bases in the middle. The CDR3 loop is CASSVGLTSYNEQFF. The CDR3 DNA reads as TGTGCCAGCAGCGTAGGTCTAACCTCCTACAATGAGCAGTTCTTC.

CDR3 region: CSVEHQGPPLHEQYF. The CDR3 bases are TGCAGCGTTGAGCATCAAGGGCCTCCTCTGCACGAGCAGTACTTC. V gene TRBV29-1 combines with J gene TRBJ2-5, with unresolved D. The J call may be incorrect, as the DNA end agrees better with TRBJ2-7. This CDR3 is 15 amino acids long. Looked up from germline, CDR1 is SQVTM and CDR2 is ANQGSEA.

The chain joins TRBV20-1 to TRBJ1-4; unclear D gene. CDR3 length: 13 amino acids. V was trimmed by 8 bases and J by 8 bases, leaving 18 bases between them. Looked up from germline, CDR1 is DFQATT and CDR2 is SNEGSKA (reference sequence). The CDR3 spells CSPFWPGTEKLFF. For the CDR3, the DNA is TGCAGTCCCTTTTGGCCAGGTACCGAAAAACTGTTTTTT.

This rearrangement joins TRBV2 to TRBJ2-1; D ambiguous. Germline V gene data show CDR1 as SNHLY and CDR2 as FYNNEI. The V end lost 4 bases, the J end lost 8 bases, and 9 bases lay between the germline ends. CDR3 size: 12 residues. CDR3 in amino acids: CASSANGHEQFF. The CDR3 nucleotides are TGTGCCAGCAGTGCAAACGGGCATGAGCAGTTCTTC.

This clonotype was seen a few times. The chain has TRBV5-1 and TRBJ2-1; 10 bases align to TRBD2. V was pared by 4 bases and J by 5 bases, with 6 bases of the junction left unmatched. Germline V gene sequence: CDR1 SGHRS, CDR2 YFSETQ. The CDR3 is 15 amino acids. CDR3 sequence reads: CASSNLGLANNEQFF. The CDR3 nucleotides are TGCGCCAGCAGCAACCTGGGACTAGCGAACAATGAGCAGTTCTTC. Variable domain in full (rest from reference TRBV5-1 and TRBJ2-1): KAGVTQTPRYLIKTRGQQVTLSCSPISGHRSVSWYQQTPGQGLQFLFEYFSETQRNKGNFPGRFSGRQFSNSRSEMNVSTLELGDSALYLCASSNLGLANNEQFFGPGTRLTVL.

This chain links TRBV5-1 with TRBJ1-3; no reliable D call. V shed 3 bases and J shed 0 bases, with 7 bases lying between them. The germline gives CDR1 SGHRS, CDR2 YFSETQ. The CDR3 covers 14 residues. DNA for the CDR3: TGCGCCAGCAGCTCCGACGGCTCTGGAAACACCATATATTTT. Translation: CASSSDGSGNTIYF.

This clonotype appeared a few times. This chain connects TRBV29-1 to TRBJ2-7; D gene uncertain. CDR1 and CDR2 from the germline V gene are SQVTM and ANQGSEA. Between the trimmed V and J ends, which lost 5 bases and 1 base, there was a span of 21 bases. The CDR3 is 16 amino acids. Here the CDR3 DNA reads TGCAGCGTTATTAACAAAGGGAACCTAGGGTCCTACGAGCAGTACTTC. This translates into CSVINKGNLGSYEQYF.